This T cell receptor beta chain was recorded in a study of cytomegalovirus exposure and HLA in healthy donors. With 60 Vbeta and 13 Jbeta primers, the PCR was carried out. Only in-frame clones appear in the TCRdb table, and some are missing; sequencing was by immunoSEQ multiplex PCR. The table shows approximately 160,000 clones, with roughly 75% occurring only once. Study observations and caveats: Later examination showed HLA-associated TCR beta chains had greater clonal expansion than equally common others. Presence/absence analysis assumed near-uniform sequencing depth across donors.

Comments on this clone: Its antigen is currently unknown. The sample contains more than one DNA sequence encoding this CDR3.

The CDR3 is made up of 14 amino acids. J lost 3 bases, V lost 6 bases, and 3 bases had no gene match. Germline V lookup: CDR1 SQVTM, CDR2 ANQGSEA. The chain couples TRBV29-1 to TRBJ1-4, with 11 positions matching TRBD1. This receptor was identified in a woman aged 45-60 years in good health and CMV-seropositive. Sample: PBMCs. The CDR3 spells CSVGQGAANEKLFF. The DNA for the CDR3 is TGCAGCGTAGGACAGGGGGCAGCTAATGAAAAACTGTTTTTT. The full variable domain, its missing parts supplied by reference TRBV29-1 and TRBJ1-4, is SAVISQKPSRDICQRGTSLTIQCQVDSQVTMMFWYRQQPGQSLTLIATANQGSEATYESGFVIDKFPISRPNLTFSTLTVSNMSPEDSSIYLCSVGQGAANEKLFFGSGTQLSVL.